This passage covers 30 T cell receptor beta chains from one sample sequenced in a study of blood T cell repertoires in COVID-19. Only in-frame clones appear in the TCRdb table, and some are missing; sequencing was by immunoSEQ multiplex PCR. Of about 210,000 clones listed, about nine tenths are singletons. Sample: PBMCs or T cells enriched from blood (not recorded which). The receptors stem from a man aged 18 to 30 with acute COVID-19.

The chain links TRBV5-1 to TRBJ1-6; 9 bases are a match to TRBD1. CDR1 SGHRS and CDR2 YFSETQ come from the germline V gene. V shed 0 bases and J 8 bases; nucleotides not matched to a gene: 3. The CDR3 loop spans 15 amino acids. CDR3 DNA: TGCGCCAGCAGCTTGGCGGGACAGGGCTATTCACCCCTCCACTTT. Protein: CASSLAGQGYSPLHF. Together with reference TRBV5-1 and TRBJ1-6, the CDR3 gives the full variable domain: KAGVTQTPRYLIKTRGQQVTLSCSPISGHRSVSWYQQTPGQGLQFLFEYFSETQRNKGNFPGRFSGRQFSNSRSEMNVSTLELGDSALYLCASSLAGQGYSPLHFGNGTRLTVT.

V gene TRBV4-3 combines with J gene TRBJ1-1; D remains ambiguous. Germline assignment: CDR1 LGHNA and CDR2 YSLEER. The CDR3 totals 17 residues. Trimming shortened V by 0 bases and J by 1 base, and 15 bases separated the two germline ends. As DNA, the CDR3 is TGCGCCAGCAGCCAAGATCTAAGTGGGCTTCAGAACACTGAAGCTTTCTTT. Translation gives CASSQDLSGLQNTEAFF.

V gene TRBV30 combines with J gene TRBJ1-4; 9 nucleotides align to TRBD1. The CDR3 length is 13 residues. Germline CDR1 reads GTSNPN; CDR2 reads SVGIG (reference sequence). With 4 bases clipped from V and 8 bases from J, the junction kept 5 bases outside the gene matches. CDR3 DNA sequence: TGTGCCTGGAAGGACAGGGGCATAGAAAAACTGTTTTTT. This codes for CAWKDRGIEKLFF.

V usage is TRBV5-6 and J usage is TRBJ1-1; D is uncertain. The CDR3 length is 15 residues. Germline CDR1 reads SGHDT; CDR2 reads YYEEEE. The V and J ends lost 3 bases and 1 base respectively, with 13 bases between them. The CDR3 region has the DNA TGTGCCAGCAGCTATTATGGGAGGGAGAACACTGAAGCTTTCTTT. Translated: CASSYYGRENTEAFF.

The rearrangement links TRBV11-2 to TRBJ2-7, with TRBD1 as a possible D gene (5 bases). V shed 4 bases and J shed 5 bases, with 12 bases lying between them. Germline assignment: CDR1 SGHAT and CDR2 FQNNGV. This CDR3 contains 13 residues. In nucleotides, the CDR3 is TGTGCCAGCAGCTCAGCAGGGTTAAACGAGCAGTACTTC. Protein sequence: CASSSAGLNEQYF.

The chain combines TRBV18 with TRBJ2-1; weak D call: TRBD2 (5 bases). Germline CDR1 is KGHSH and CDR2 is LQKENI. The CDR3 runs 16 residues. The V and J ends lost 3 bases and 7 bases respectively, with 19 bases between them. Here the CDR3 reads CASSPDREGLQNEQFF. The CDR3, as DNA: TGTGCCAGCTCACCGGACCGGGAAGGATTACAGAATGAGCAGTTCTTC.

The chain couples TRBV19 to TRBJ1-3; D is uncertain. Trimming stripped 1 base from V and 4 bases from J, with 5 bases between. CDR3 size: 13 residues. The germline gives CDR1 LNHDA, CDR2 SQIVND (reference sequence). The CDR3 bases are TGTGCCAGTAGTATAGGTGGCGGAAACACCATATATTTT. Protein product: CASSIGGGNTIYF.

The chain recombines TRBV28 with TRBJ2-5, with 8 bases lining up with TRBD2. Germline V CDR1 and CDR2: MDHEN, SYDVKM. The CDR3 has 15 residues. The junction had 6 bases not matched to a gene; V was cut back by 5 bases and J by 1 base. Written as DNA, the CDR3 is TGTGCCAGCAGTACGCGGCTAGCGGGCCAAGAGACCCAGTACTTC. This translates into CASSTRLAGQETQYF.

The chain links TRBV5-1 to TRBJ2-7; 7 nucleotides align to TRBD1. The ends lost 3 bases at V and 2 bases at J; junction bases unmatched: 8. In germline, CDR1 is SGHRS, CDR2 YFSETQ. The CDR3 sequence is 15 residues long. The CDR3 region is CASSYVSQGAYEQYF. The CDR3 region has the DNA TGCGCCAGCAGCTACGTTTCGCAGGGGGCCTACGAGCAGTACTTC.

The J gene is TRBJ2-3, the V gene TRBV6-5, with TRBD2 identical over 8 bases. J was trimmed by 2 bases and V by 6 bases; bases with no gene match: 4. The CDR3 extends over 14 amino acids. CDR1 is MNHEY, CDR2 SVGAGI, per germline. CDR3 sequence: CASRVAGLTDTQYF. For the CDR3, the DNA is TGTGCCAGCAGGGTAGCGGGACTCACAGATACGCAGTATTTT.

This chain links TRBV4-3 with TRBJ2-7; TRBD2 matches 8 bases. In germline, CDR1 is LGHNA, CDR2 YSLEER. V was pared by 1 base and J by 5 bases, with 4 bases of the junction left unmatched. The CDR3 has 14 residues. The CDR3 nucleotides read TGCGCCAGCAGCCAAGCCGGGAGGGCCAACGAGCAGTACTTC. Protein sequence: CASSQAGRANEQYF.

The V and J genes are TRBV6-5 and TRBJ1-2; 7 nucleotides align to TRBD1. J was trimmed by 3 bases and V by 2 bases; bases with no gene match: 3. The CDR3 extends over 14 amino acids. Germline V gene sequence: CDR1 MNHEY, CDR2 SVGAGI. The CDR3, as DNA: TGTGCCAGCAGTTACGGTGGGACAGACTATGGCTACACCTTC. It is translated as CASSYGGTDYGYTF.

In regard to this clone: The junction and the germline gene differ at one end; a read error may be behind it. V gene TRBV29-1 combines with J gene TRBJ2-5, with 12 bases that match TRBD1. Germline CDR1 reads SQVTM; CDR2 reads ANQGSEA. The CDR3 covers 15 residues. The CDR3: CSVEDGTGGGETQYF. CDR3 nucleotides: TGCAGCGTCGAAGACGGGACAGGGGGCGGTGAGACCCAGTACTTC.

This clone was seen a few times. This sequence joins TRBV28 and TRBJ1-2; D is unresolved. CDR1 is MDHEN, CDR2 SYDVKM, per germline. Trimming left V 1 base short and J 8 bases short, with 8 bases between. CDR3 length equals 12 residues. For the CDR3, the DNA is TGTGCCAGCAGTTTATCTCAGGTGGGCTACACCTTC. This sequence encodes CASSLSQVGYTF.

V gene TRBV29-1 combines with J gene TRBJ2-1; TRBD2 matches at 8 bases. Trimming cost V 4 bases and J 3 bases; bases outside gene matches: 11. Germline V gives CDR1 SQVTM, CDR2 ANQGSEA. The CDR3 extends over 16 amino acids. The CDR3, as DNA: TGCAGCGTTGTGACCGCATTTAGCGGGATCTACAATGAGCAGTTCTTC. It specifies CSVVTAFSGIYNEQFF.

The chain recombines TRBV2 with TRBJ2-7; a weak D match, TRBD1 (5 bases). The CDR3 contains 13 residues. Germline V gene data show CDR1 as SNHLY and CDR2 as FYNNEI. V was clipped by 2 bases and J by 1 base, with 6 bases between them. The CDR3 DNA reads TGTGCCAGCAGTGAACAGGGATCCTACGAGCAGTACTTC. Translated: CASSEQGSYEQYF.

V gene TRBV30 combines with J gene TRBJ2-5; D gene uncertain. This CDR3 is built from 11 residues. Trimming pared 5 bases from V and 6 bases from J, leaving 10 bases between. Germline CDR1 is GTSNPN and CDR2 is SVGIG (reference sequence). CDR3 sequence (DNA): TGTGCCTGGTGGAGTATGAAGACCCAGTACTTC. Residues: CAWWSMKTQYF.

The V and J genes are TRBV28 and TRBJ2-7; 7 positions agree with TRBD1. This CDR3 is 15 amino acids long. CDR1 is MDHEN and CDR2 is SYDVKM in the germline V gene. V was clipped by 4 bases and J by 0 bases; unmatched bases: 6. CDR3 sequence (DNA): TGTGCCAGCAGTTCACGGACAGGTCTCTCCTACGAGCAGTACTTC. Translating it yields CASSSRTGLSYEQYF. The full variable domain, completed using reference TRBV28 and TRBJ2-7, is DVKVTQSSRYLVKRTGEKVFLECVQDMDHENMFWYRQDPGLGLRLIYFSYDVKMKEKGDIPEGYSVSREKKERFSLILESASTNQTSMYLCASSSRTGLSYEQYFGPGTRLTVT.

In nucleotides, the CDR3 is TGTGCCAGCAGCTTAGGACAGGGGATCCACGAGCAGTACTTC. Residues: CASSLGQGIHEQYF. The rearrangement joins TRBV7-9 to TRBJ2-7; TRBD1 aligns across 8 bases. CDR1 SEHNR and CDR2 FQNEAQ come from the germline V gene (reference sequence). V trimming: 1 base; J trimming: 5 bases; junction bases outside the gene matches: 4. The CDR3 length is 14 residues.

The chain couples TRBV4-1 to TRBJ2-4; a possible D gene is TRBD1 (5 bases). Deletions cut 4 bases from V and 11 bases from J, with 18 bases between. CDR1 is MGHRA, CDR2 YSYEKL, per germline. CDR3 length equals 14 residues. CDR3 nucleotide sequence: TGCGCCAGCAGCCGGGCATTGACAGCATTTGTTCAGTACTTC. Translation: CASSRALTAFVQYF.

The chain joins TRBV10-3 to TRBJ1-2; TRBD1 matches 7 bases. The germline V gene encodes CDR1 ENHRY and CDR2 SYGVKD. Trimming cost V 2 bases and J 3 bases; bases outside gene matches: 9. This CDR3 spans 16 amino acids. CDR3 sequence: CAISEPNYQGDYGYTF. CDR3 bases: TGTGCCATCAGTGAGCCCAATTACCAGGGGGACTATGGCTACACCTTC.

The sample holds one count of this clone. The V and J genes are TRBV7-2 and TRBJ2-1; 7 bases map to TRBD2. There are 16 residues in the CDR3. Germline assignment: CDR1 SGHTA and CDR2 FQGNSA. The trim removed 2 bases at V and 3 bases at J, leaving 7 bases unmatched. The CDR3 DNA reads TGTGCCAGCAGCTTAATTTCTAGCGGTCTCTACAATGAGCAGTTCTTC. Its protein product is CASSLISSGLYNEQFF.

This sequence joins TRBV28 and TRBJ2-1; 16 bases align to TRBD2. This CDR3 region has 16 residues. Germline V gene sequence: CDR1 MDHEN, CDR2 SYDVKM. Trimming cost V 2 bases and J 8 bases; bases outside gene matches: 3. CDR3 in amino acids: CASSLLGLAGGDEQFF. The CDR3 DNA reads TGTGCCAGCAGTTTACTGGGACTAGCGGGAGGGGATGAGCAGTTCTTC.

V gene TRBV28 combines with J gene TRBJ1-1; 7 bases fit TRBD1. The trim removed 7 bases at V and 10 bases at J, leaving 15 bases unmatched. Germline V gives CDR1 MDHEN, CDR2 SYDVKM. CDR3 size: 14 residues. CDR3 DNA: TGTGCCAGCACCTCCTCGGGACAGCGTCTTGGAGCTTTCTTT. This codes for CASTSSGQRLGAFF.

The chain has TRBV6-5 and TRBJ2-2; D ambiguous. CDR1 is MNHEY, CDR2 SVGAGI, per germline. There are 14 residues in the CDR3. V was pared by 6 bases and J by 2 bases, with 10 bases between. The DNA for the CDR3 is TGTGCCAGCAGCGATCGACTTAACACCGGGGAGCTGTTTTTT. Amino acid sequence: CASSDRLNTGELFF.

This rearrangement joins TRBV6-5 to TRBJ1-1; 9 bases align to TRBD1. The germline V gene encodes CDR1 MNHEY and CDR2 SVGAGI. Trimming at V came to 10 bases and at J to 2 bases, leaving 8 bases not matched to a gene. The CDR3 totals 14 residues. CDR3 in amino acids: CATTTGGFNTEAFF. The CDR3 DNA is TGTGCCACCACGACAGGGGGGTTTAACACTGAAGCTTTCTTT.

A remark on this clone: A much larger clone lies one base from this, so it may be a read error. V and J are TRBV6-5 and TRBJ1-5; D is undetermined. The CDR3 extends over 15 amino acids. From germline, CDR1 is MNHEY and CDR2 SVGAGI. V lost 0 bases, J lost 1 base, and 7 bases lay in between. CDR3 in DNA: TGTGCCAGCAGTTACTCGAGCAGGAGCAATCAGCCCCAGCATTTT. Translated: CASSYSSRSNQPQHF.

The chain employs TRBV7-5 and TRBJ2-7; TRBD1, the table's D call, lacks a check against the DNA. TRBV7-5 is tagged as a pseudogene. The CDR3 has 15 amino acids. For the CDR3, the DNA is TGTGCCAGAAGCTCTCGCCCCAGTTTTACCCACGAGCAGTACTTC. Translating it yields CARSSRPSFTHEQYF.

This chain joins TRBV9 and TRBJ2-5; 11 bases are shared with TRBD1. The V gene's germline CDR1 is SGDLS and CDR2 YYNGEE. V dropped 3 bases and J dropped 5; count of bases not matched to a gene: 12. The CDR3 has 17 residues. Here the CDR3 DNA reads TGTGCCAGCAGCGGATGGACAGGGGGCTGGGGAGGCGAGACCCAGTACTTC. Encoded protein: CASSGWTGGWGGETQYF.

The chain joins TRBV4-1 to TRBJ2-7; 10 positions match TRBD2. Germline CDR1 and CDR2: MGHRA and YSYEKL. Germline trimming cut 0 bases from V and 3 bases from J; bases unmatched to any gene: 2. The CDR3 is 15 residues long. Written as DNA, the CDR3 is TGCGCCAGCAGCCAAGACAGGACTAGCGGCTACGAGCAGTACTTC. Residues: CASSQDRTSGYEQYF.